The clone carrying this T cell receptor (beta chain) has a single count. Its antigen is as yet unknown. This sample stems from a study of blood T cells in healthy people across ages. The total RNA that was extracted per sample amounted to at least 5 micrograms. The study's findings and limits: Researchers judged that diversity estimates from one million T cells fell short of true values.

Next came a second PCR, run for roughly 6 to 11 cycles, which used a sample-barcoded 5' primer along with a J-beta primer mix. TCRdb reanalysed the 5' RACE reads using MiXCR and keeps one entry per CDR3 protein. The sample shows around 900,000 distinct CDR3 sequences, 25% to 35% of them seen only once. Sequenced input: blood. The sequence was collected from a woman at least 80 years old in good health.

CDR3 region: CSAETPMNTEAFF. CDR3 in DNA: TGCAGTGCCGAGACACCGATGAACACTGAAGCTTTCTTT. The chain uses TRBV20-1 and TRBJ1-1; no clear D gene. The germline V gene has CDR1 DFQATT and CDR2 SNEGSKA (reference sequence). V was shortened by 6 bases and J by 0 bases, with 11 bases between the two germline ends. CDR3 length: 13 residues.